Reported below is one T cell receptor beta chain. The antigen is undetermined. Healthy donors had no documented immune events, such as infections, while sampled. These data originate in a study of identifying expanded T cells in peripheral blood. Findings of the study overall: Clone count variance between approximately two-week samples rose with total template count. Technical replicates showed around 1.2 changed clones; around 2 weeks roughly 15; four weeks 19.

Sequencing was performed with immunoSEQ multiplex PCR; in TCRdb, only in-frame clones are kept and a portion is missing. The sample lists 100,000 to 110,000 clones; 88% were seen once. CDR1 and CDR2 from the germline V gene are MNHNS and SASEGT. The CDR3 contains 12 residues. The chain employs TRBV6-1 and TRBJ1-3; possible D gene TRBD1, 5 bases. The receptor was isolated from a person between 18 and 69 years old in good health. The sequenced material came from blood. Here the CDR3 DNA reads TGTGCGGGCGGGGGGATACTTTACACCATATATTTT. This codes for CAGGGILYTIYF.